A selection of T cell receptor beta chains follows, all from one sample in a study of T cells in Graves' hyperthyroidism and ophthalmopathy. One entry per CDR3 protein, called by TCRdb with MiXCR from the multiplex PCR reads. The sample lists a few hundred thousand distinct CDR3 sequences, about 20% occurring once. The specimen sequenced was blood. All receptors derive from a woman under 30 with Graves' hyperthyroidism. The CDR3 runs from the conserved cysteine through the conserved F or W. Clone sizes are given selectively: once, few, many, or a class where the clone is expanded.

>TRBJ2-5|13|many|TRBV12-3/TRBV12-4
CASSSPYVETQYF
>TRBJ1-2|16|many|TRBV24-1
CATSTRQDTTNYGYTF
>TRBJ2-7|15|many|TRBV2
CASSAYRGGAYEQYF
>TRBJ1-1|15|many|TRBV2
CASSEAGVRVTEAFF
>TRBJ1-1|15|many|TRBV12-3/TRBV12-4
CASSSRVRMNTEAFF
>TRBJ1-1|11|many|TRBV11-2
CASSFMATAFF
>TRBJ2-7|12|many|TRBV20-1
CSARQGSYEQYF
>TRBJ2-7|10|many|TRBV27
CASWSFEQYF
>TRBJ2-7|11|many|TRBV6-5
CASSAQYEQYF
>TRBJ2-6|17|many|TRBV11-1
CASSLLGGSSGANVLTF
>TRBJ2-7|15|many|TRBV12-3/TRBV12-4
CASTRGAAFSYEQYF
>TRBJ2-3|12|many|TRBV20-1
CSARVNEGTQYF
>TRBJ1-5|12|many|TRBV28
CASQTGNQPQHF
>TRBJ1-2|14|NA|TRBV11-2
CASRSDRKPYGYTF
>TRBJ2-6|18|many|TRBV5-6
CASSFTDWGTTGANVLTF
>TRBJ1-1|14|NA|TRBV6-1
CASSEGFEYTEAFF
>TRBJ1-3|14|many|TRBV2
CASSNEGSGNTIYF
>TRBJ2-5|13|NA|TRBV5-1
CASSPGDRGTQYF
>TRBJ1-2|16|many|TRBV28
CASRIPGGGAGYGYTF
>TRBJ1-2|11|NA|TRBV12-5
CASGQGYGYTF
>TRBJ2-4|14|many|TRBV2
CASSGPTGKNIQYF
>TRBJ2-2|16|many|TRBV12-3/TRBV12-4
CASRSLAGGRTGELFF
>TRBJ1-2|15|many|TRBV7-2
CASSLGTGGTYGYTF
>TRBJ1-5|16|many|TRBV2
CASGGAGRNSNQPQHF
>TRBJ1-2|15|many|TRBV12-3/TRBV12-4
CASSSWLRSNYGYTF
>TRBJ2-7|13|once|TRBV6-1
CASREGGRSEQYF
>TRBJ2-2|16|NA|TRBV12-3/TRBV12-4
CASSLLAGGGTGELFF
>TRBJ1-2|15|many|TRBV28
CASSLLYGKDYGYTF
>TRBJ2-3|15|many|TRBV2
CASSEMGELVDTQYF
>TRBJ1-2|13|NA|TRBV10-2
CASSEDRRWGYTF
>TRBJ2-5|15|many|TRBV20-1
CSADIEGIPSETQYF
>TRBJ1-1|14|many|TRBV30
CACMVETLHTEAFF
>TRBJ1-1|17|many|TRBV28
CASSLVGQGPRVAEAFF
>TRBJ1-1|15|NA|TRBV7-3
CASSLIAGAKTEAFF
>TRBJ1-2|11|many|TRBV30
CAWSVVDGYTF
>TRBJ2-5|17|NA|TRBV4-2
CASSQPLGVADKETQYF
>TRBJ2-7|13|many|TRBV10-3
CAINGQESYEQYF
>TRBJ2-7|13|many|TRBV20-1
CSARAGTTYEQYF
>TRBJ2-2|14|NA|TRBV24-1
CATSGGGGTGELFF
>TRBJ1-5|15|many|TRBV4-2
CASSQGPGSLQPQHF
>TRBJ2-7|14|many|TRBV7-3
CASSSILGAYEQYF
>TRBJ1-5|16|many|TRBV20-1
CSARDPTDNSNQPQHF
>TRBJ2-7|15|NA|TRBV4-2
CASSQTTFYTYEQYF
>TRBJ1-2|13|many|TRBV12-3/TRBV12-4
CASSTTVNYGYTF
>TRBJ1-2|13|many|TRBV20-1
CSAIVESPSGYTF
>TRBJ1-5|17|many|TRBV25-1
CASSDDQASDGNQPQHF
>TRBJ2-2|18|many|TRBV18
CASSPGKGKARVPGELFF
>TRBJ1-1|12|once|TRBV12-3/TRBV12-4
CATRDRANEAFF
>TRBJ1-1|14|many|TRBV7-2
CASSLGQNPPEAFF
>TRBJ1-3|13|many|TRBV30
CAWSWAGRNTIYF
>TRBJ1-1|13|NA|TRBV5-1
CASSTGERTEAFF